Below, 3 T cell receptor beta chains from the same sample are listed, as sequenced in a study of blood T cell repertoires in COVID-19. Clones were sequenced by immunoSEQ multiplex PCR, and TCRdb holds only the in-frame ones, with some missing. This sample has 200,000 to 250,000 clones, with 75% to 90% found just once. Sequenced: PBMCs or T cells enriched from blood (not recorded which). The receptors derive from a woman between 18 and 29 years old in a cohort exposed to, infected with or recovered from COVID-19 (not recorded which).

The CDR3 reads CASSQVAGGETQYF. The DNA of the CDR3 is TGCGCCAGCAGCCAGGTAGCGGGGGGAGAGACCCAGTACTTC. The chain joins TRBV4-1 to TRBJ2-5; TRBD2 aligns across 10 bases. The length of the CDR3 is 14 residues. Germline V lookup: CDR1 MGHRA, CDR2 YSYEKL. The ends lost 3 bases at V and 4 bases at J; junction bases unmatched: 2.

This sequence joins TRBV3-1 (or the pseudogene TRBV3-2) and TRBJ1-2, with 8 bases aligning to TRBD1. V lost 3 bases, J lost 6 bases, and 9 bases stayed unmatched. Germline CDR1 LGHDT, CDR2 YNNKEL (reference sequence). The CDR3 is 15 residues long. The CDR3 region is CASSHEGQETHGYTF. The CDR3 bases are TGTGCCAGCAGCCACGAGGGACAGGAGACGCATGGCTACACCTTC.

The chain links TRBV5-1 to TRBJ2-7; the match to TRBD1 covers 8 bases. Looked up from germline, CDR1 is SGHRS and CDR2 is YFSETQ. After removal of 3 bases from V and 3 bases from J, the junction contained 8 bases not matched to a gene. This CDR3 has 15 amino acids. The CDR3 region is CASSSYGQGNYEQYF. Here the CDR3 DNA reads TGCGCCAGCAGCTCCTACGGACAGGGAAACTACGAGCAGTACTTC.